This T cell receptor beta chain emerged from a study of human T cells and chemical hapten exposure. TCRdb reprocessed the RACE reads via MiXCR and lists one record per CDR3 protein. Among more than 250,000 distinct CDR3 sequences listed, roughly 8.9% were seen once. Time point reported: pre-sensitization, week 0. The treatment denotes: therapeutic diphenylcyclopropenone sensitization with weekly scalp DPC. Donors, patients with alopecia ranging from 18 to 70 years old and judged suitable for DPC, provided samples. After removal of 0 bases from V and 4 bases from J, the junction contained 13 bases not matched to a gene. The length of the CDR3 is 17 residues. Germline values: CDR1 SGHKS, CDR2 YYEKEE (reference sequence). Broader study findings: While controls formed fewer of them, expanded TCRs formed significantly more large CDR3 similarity clusters. With alopecia, donors may have immune responses unlike healthy people's.

This clonotype has a count of ten or more. What it recognizes is unknown. The V gene is TRBV5-5, the J gene TRBJ2-7; 7 bases map to TRBD2. The receptor was derived from a woman aged 40 to 50 with alopecia areata. Some clones in this sample may be carry-over from other donors' samples. This specimen was whole blood, taken in connection with sensitization to the hapten diphenylcyclopropenone (DPC). The CDR3 loop reads CASSLGIGATSRYEQYF. In DNA form, the CDR3 reads TGTGCCAGCAGCTTGGGCATTGGGGCGACTAGCCGGTACGAGCAGTACTTC.